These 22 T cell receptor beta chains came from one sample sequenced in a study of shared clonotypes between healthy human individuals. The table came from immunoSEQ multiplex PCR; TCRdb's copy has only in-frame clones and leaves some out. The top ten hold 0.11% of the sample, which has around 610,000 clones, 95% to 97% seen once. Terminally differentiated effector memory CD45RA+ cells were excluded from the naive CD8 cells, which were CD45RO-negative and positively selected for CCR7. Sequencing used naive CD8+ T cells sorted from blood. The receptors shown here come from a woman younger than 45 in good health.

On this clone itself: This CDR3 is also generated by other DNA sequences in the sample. The CDR3 DNA reads TGTGCCAGCAGTTTAGGGGGATACGAGCAGTACTTC. Amino acids: CASSLGGYEQYF. This chain connects TRBV27 to TRBJ2-5; D assignment may be TRBD1 or TRBD2 (5 bases each). The assigned J gene may be wrong: the sequence end matches TRBJ2-7 better. The CDR3 has 12 amino acids. Germline loops: CDR1 MNHEY, CDR2 SMNVEV (reference sequence).

As DNA, the CDR3 is TGTGCCAGCAGTTGGACGGTGAACACTGAAGCTTTCTTT. Protein: CASSWTVNTEAFF. The rearrangement links TRBV6-6 to TRBJ1-1; D gene unclear. Germline V gene sequence: CDR1 MNHNY, CDR2 SVGAGI (reference sequence). The ends were cut back, 4 bases at V and 0 bases at J, with 6 bases in the middle. CDR3 size: 13 residues.

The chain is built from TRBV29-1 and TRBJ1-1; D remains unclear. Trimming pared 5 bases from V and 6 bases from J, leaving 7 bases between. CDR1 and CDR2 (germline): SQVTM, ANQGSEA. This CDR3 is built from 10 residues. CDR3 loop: CSVTVPEAFF. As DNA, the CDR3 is TGCAGCGTTACCGTTCCTGAAGCTTTCTTT.

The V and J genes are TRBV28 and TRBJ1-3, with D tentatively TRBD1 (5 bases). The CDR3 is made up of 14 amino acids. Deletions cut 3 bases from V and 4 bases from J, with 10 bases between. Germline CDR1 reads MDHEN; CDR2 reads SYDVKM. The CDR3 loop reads CASSFWGNGNTIYF. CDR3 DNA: TGTGCCAGCAGTTTTTGGGGGAACGGAAACACCATATATTTT.

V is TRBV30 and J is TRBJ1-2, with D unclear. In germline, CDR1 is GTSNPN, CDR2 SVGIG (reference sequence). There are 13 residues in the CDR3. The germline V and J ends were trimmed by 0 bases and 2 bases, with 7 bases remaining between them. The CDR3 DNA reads TGTGCCTGGAGTGTATACGGGAACTATGGCTACACCTTC. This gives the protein CAWSVYGNYGYTF.

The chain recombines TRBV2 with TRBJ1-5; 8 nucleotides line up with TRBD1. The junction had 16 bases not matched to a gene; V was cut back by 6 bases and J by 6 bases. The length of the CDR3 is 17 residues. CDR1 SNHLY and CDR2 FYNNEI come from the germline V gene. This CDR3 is CASSDPAGGGKSQPQHF. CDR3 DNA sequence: TGTGCCAGCAGCGATCCCGCAGGGGGCGGTAAGTCTCAGCCCCAGCATTTT.

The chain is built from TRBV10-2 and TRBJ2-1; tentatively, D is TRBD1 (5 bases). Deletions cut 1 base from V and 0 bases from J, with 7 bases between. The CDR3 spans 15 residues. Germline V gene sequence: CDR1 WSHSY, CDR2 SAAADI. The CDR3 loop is CASSEWGGSYNEQFF. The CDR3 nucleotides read TGCGCCAGCAGTGAGTGGGGCGGCTCCTACAATGAGCAGTTCTTC.

The CDR3 nucleotides read TGCAGCGTTGAAGATCCGGGAGCAGGGGGCAACGAGCAGTACTTC. Translation: CSVEDPGAGGNEQYF. This sequence joins TRBV29-1 and TRBJ2-7, with 8 bases that match TRBD1. Germline V CDR1 and CDR2: SQVTM, ANQGSEA. This CDR3 has 15 amino acids. After removal of 0 bases from V and 5 bases from J, the junction contained 9 bases not matched to a gene.

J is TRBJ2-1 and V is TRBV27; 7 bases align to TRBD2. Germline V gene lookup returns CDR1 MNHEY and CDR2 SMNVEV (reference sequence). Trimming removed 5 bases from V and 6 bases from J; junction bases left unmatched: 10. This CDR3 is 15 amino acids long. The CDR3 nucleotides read TGTGCCAGCAGTCCGGGACTACCCGCTGGCAATGAGCAGTTCTTC. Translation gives CASSPGLPAGNEQFF.

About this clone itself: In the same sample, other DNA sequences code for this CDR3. The CDR3 protein is CASSLSTTGELFF. The CDR3, as DNA: TGTGCCAGCAGTTTATCAACCACCGGGGAGCTGTTTTTT. The chain carries TRBV27 and TRBJ2-2; D call uncertain. This CDR3 contains 13 residues. Germline V lookup: CDR1 MNHEY, CDR2 SMNVEV (reference sequence). V lost 0 bases to trimming and J lost 4 bases, with 3 bases between them.

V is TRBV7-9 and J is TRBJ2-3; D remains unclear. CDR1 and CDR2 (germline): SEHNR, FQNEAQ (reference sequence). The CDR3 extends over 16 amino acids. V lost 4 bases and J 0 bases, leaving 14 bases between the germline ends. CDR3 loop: CASSWAGGPSTDTQYF. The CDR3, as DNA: TGTGCCAGCAGCTGGGCCGGCGGTCCTAGCACAGATACGCAGTATTTT.

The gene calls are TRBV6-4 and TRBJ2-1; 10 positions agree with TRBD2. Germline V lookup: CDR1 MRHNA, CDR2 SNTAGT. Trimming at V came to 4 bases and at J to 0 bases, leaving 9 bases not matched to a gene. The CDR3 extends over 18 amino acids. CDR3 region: CASSARGLAGGSYNEQFF. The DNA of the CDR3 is TGTGCCAGCAGTGCCCGCGGATTAGCGGGAGGCTCCTACAATGAGCAGTTCTTC.

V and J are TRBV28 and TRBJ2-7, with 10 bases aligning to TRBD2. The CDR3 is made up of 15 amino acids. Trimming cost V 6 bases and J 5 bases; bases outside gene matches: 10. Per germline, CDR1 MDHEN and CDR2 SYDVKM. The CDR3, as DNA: TGTGCCAGCAGAAGCGGCCTAGCGGGAGTGGACGAGCAGTACTTC. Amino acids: CASRSGLAGVDEQYF.

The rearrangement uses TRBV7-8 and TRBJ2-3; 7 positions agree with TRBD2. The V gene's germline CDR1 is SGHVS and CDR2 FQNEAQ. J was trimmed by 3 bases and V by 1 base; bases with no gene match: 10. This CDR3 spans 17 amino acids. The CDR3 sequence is CASSLDLAGVRTDTQYF. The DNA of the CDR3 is TGTGCCAGCAGCTTAGACTTGGCGGGAGTGAGGACAGATACGCAGTATTTT.

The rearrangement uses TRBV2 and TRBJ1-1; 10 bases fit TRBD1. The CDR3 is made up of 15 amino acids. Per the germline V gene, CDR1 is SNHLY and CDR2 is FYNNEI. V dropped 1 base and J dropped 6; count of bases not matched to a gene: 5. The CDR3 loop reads CASSEGQGAIAEAFF. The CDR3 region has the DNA TGTGCCAGCAGTGAAGGACAGGGGGCTATCGCTGAAGCTTTCTTT.

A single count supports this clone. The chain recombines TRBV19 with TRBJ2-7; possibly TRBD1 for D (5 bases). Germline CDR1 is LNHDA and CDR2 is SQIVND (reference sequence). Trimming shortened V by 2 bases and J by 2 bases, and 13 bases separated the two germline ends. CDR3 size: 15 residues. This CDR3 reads CASSIRAGKTYEQYF. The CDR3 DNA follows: TGTGCCAGTAGTATAAGGGCAGGGAAGACCTACGAGCAGTACTTC.

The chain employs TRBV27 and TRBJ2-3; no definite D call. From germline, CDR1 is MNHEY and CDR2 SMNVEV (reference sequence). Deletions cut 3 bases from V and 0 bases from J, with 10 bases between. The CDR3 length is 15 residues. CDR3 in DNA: TGTGCCAGCAGTTTGGTGGGATTTAGCACAGATACGCAGTATTTT. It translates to CASSLVGFSTDTQYF.

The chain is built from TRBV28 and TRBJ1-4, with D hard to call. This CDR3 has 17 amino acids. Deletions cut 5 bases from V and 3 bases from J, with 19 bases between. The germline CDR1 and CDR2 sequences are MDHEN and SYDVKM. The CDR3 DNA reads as TGTGCCAGCAGTCCGATGGGTTACAGTCTCTCTAATGAAAAACTGTTTTTT. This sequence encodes CASSPMGYSLSNEKLFF.

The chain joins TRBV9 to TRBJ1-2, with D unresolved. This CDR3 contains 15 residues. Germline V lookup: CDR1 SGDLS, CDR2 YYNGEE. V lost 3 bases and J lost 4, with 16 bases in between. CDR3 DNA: TGTGCCAGCAGCGGATACCACAAAGGGCCCTATGGCTACACCTTC. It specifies CASSGYHKGPYGYTF.

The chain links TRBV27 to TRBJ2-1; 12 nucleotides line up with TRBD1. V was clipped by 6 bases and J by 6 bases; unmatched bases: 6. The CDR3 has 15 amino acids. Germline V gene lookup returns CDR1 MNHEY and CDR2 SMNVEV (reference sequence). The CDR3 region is CASSPGTGGLNEQFF. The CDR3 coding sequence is TGTGCCAGCAGCCCCGGGACAGGGGGCCTCAATGAGCAGTTCTTC.

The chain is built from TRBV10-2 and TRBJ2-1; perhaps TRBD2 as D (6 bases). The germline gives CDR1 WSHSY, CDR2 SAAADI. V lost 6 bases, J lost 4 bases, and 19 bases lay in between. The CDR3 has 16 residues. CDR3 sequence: CASRDRDFTTYNEQFF. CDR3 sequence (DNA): TGCGCCAGCAGAGACCGGGACTTTACAACTTACAATGAGCAGTTCTTC.

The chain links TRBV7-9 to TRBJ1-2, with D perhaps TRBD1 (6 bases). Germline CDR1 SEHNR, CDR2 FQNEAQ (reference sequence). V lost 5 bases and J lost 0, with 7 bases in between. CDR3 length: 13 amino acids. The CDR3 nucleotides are TGTGCCAGCAGCGGGACATCTAACTATGGCTACACCTTC. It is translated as CASSGTSNYGYTF.